These T cell receptor beta chains were read from a single sample in a study of shared clonotypes between healthy human individuals. TCRdb's table, derived via immunoSEQ multiplex PCR, lists solely in-frame clones and lacks some. Of some 1 million clones in the sample, approximately 72% are singletons; the top ten hold 1.4%. The sequencing input was memory CD4+ T cells sorted from blood. Receptors were obtained from a man between 18 and 35 years old in good health. Both conserved end residues are part of each CDR3. The order of the fields is clone size, V gene, D gene, J gene, CDR3 protein, CDR3 DNA. A D gene is named only where the DNA matches it firmly. The listing skips clone size in some rows; elsewhere it reads once, few, many or a size class.

abundance: .; v_gene: TRBV11-2; d_gene: TRBD1; j_gene: TRBJ2-5; CDR3aa: CASSLDQGAGETQYF; CDR3nt: TGTGCCAGCAGCTTAGACCAGGGGGCTGGAGAGACCCAGTACTTC
abundance: .; v_gene: TRBV5-8; d_gene: TRBD1; j_gene: TRBJ1-3; CDR3aa: CASSFPGTGSGNTIYF; CDR3nt: TGTGCCAGCAGCTTCCCTGGGACAGGGAGTGGAAACACCATATATTTT
abundance: few; v_gene: TRBV30; d_gene: TRBD1; j_gene: TRBJ1-2; CDR3aa: CAWSPGTGGYGYTF; CDR3nt: TGTGCCTGGAGTCCCGGGACAGGAGGGTATGGCTACACCTTC
abundance: .; v_gene: TRBV27; d_gene: .; j_gene: TRBJ1-4; CDR3aa: CASSLRVAEKLFF; CDR3nt: TGTGCCAGCAGTTTAAGGGTGGCTGAAAAACTGTTTTTT
abundance: .; v_gene: TRBV6-6; d_gene: TRBD1; j_gene: TRBJ1-1; CDR3aa: CASTYSQGADTEAFF; CDR3nt: TGTGCCAGCACCTACTCACAGGGGGCGGACACTGAAGCTTTCTTT
abundance: .; v_gene: TRBV5-1; d_gene: .; j_gene: TRBJ1-1; CDR3aa: CASSLGGKNTEAFF; CDR3nt: TGCGCCAGCAGCTTGGGGGGGAAGAACACTGAAGCTTTCTTT
abundance: once; v_gene: TRBV6-5; d_gene: .; j_gene: TRBJ1-1; CDR3aa: CASSYPGLGGDTEAFF; CDR3nt: TGTGCCAGCAGTTACCCTGGGCTCGGGGGGGACACTGAAGCTTTCTTT
abundance: few; v_gene: TRBV6-1; d_gene: TRBD1; j_gene: TRBJ2-5; CDR3aa: CASRVDRGTQYF; CDR3nt: TGTGCCAGCAGGGTGGACAGGGGGACCCAGTACTTC
abundance: .; v_gene: TRBV7-2; d_gene: TRBD2; j_gene: TRBJ2-7; CDR3aa: CASSLVPSGRDEQYF; CDR3nt: TGTGCCAGCAGCTTAGTGCCTAGCGGGAGGGACGAGCAGTACTTC
abundance: .; v_gene: TRBV5-1; d_gene: TRBD2; j_gene: TRBJ2-7; CDR3aa: CASRAGNPYEQYF; CDR3nt: TGCGCCAGCAGAGCGGGGAATCCCTACGAGCAGTACTTC
abundance: .; v_gene: TRBV7-2; d_gene: TRBD2; j_gene: TRBJ2-7; CDR3aa: CASSSGLAGNIYEQYF; CDR3nt: TGTGCCAGCAGCTCCGGACTAGCGGGTAATATCTACGAGCAGTACTTC
abundance: .; v_gene: TRBV5-4; d_gene: TRBD2; j_gene: TRBJ2-5; CDR3aa: CASSNSGGETQYF; CDR3nt: TGTGCCAGCAGCAATAGCGGGGGTGAGACCCAGTACTTC
abundance: .; v_gene: TRBV15; d_gene: .; j_gene: TRBJ2-5; CDR3aa: CATSSTTVEETQYF; CDR3nt: TGTGCCACCAGCAGTACAACAGTTGAAGAGACCCAGTACTTC
abundance: .; v_gene: TRBV6-1; d_gene: TRBD2; j_gene: TRBJ2-1; CDR3aa: CASSRQRDHNEQFF; CDR3nt: TGTGCCAGCAGCCGGCAGCGGGATCACAATGAGCAGTTCTTC
abundance: .; v_gene: TRBV2; d_gene: .; j_gene: TRBJ2-3; CDR3aa: CASGAQGGTDTQYF; CDR3nt: TGTGCCAGCGGGGCCCAGGGTGGGACAGATACGCAGTATTTT
abundance: .; v_gene: TRBV27; d_gene: TRBD1; j_gene: TRBJ1-2; CDR3aa: CASRGDRGRFGYTF; CDR3nt: TGTGCCAGCAGGGGGGACAGGGGGAGATTTGGCTACACCTTC
abundance: .; v_gene: TRBV6-5; d_gene: TRBD1; j_gene: TRBJ2-7; CDR3aa: CASREQGRYEQYF; CDR3nt: TGTGCCAGCAGGGAACAGGGGCGATACGAGCAGTACTTC
abundance: .; v_gene: TRBV10-2; d_gene: .; j_gene: TRBJ1-2; CDR3aa: CASSDQGTYYGYTF; CDR3nt: TGCGCCAGCAGTGATCAGGGGACCTACTATGGCTACACCTTC
abundance: many; v_gene: TRBV4-2; d_gene: .; j_gene: TRBJ1-2; CDR3aa: CASSQEGSYYGYTF; CDR3nt: TGTGCCAGCAGCCAAGAGGGCAGCTACTATGGCTACACCTTC
abundance: .; v_gene: TRBV7-2; d_gene: .; j_gene: TRBJ2-2; CDR3aa: CASSRSGTGELFF; CDR3nt: TGTGCCAGCAGCCGGAGCGGGACCGGGGAGCTGTTTTTT
abundance: many; v_gene: TRBV2; d_gene: .; j_gene: TRBJ1-1; CDR3aa: CASNQGRGEAFF; CDR3nt: TGTGCCAGCAATCAAGGAAGAGGTGAAGCTTTCTTT